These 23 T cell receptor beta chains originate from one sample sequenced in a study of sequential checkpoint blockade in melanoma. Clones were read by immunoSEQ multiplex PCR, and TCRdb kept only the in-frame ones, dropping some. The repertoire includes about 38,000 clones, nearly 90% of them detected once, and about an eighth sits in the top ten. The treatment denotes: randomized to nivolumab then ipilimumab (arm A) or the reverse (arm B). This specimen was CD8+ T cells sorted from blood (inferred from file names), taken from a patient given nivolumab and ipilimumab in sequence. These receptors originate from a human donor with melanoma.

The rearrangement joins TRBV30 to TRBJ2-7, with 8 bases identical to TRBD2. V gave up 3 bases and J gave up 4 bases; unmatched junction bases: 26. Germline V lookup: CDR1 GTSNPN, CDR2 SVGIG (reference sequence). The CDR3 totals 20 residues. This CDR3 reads CAWSEMTGGAILSGSYEQYF. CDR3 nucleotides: TGTGCCTGGAGCGAAATGACTGGGGGGGCGATCTTGAGCGGGAGTTACGAGCAGTACTTC.

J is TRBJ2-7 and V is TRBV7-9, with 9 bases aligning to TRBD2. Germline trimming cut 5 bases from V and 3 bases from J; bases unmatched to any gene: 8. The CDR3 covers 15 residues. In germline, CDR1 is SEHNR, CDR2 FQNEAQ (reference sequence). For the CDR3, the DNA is TGTGCCAGCAGCCCTCCCTTGCGGGAGGGCTACGAGCAGTACTTC. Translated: CASSPPLREGYEQYF.

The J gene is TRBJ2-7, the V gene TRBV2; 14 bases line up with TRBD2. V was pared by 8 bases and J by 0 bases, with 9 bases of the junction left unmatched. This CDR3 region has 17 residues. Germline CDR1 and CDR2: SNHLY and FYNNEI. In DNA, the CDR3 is TGTGCCAGCGGGCCGGGACTAGCGGGAGTTCTCTCCTACGAGCAGTACTTC. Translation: CASGPGLAGVLSYEQYF.

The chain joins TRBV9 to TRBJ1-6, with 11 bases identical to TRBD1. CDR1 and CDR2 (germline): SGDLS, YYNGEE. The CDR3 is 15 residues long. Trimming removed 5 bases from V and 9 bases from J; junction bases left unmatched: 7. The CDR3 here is CASRGSGTGGSPLHF. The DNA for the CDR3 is TGTGCCAGCAGGGGATCCGGGACAGGGGGTTCACCCCTCCACTTT.

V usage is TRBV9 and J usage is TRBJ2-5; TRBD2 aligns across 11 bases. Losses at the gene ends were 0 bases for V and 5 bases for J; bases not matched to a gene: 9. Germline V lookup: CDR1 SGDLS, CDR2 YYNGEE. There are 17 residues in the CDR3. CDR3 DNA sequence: TGTGCCAGCAGCGTAGCCGAGCTAGCGGGAGGTCGGGAGACCCAGTACTTC. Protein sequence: CASSVAELAGGRETQYF.

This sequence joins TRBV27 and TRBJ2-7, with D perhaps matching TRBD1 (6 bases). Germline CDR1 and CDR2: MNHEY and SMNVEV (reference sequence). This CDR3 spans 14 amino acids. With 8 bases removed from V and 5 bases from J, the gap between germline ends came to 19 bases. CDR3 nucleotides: TGTGCCAGCTCCTGGGGCGTCCCAGGGGACGAGCAGTACTTC. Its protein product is CASSWGVPGDEQYF.

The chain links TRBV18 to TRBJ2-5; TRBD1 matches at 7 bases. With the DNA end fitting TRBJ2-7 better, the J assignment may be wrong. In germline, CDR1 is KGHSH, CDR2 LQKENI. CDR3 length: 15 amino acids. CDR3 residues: CASSPYDRASYEQYF. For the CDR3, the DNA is TGTGCCAGCTCACCTTACGACAGGGCCTCCTACGAGCAGTACTTC.

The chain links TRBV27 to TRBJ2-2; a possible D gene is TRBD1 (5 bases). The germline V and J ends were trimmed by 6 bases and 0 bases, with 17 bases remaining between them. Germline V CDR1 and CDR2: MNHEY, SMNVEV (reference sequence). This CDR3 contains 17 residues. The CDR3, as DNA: TGTGCCAGCAGCCTAGGGCTAGGACATTCGAACACCGGGGAGCTGTTTTTT. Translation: CASSLGLGHSNTGELFF.

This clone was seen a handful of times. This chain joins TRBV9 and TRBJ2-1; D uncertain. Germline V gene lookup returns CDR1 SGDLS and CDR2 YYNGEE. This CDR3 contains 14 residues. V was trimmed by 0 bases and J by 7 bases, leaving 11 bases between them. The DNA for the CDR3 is TGTGCCAGCAGCGTAGGGAGTCGCGTGAATGAGCAGTTCTTC. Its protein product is CASSVGSRVNEQFF.

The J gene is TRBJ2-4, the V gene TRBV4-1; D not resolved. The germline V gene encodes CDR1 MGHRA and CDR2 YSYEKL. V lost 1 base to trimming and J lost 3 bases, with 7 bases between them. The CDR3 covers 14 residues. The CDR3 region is CASSQGHGKNIQYF. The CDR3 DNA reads TGCGCCAGCAGCCAAGGCCACGGCAAAAACATTCAGTACTTC.

The CDR3 loop reads CASSPTGEATYEQYF. In DNA, the CDR3 is TGTGCCAGCAGCCCGACAGGGGAGGCCACCTACGAGCAGTACTTC. The chain uses TRBV9 and TRBJ2-7; 8 nucleotides match TRBD1. Germline V gene data show CDR1 as SGDLS and CDR2 as YYNGEE. The CDR3 spans 15 residues. The ends lost 4 bases at V and 2 bases at J; junction bases unmatched: 8.

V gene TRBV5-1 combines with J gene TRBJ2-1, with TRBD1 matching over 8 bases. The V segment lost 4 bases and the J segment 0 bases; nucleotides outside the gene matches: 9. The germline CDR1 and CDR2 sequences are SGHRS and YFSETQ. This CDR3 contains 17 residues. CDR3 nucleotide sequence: TGCGCCAGCAGCCAACCTTACAGGGGGAGCTCCTACAATGAGCAGTTCTTC. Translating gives CASSQPYRGSSYNEQFF.

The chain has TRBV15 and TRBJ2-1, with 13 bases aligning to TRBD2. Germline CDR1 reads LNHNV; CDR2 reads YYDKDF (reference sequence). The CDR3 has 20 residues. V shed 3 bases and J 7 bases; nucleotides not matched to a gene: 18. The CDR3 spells CATSSDLPGLAGTQGNEQFF. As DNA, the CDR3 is TGTGCCACCAGCAGCGATTTACCGGGACTAGCGGGGACACAAGGTAATGAGCAGTTCTTC.

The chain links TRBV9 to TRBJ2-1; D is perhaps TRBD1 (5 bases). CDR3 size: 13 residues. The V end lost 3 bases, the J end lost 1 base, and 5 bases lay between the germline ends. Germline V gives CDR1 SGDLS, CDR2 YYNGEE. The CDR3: CASSGQSYNEQFF. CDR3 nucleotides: TGTGCCAGCAGCGGACAGTCCTACAATGAGCAGTTCTTC.

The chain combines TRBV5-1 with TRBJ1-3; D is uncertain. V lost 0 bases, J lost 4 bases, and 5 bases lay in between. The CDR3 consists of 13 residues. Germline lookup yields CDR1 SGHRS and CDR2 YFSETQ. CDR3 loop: CASSLGHGNTIYF. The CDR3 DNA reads TGCGCCAGCAGCTTGGGACACGGAAACACCATATATTTT.

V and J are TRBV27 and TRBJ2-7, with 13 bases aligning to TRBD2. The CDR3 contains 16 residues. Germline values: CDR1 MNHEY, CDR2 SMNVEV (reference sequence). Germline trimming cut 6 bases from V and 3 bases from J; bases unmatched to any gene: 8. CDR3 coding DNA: TGTGCCAGCAGATCTACCGGGACTAGCGGGATCTACGAGCAGTACGTC. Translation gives CASRSTGTSGIYEQYV.

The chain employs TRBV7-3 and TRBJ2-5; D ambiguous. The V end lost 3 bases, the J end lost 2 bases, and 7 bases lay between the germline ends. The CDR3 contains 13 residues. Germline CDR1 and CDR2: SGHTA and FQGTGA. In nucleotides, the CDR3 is TGTGCCAGCAGCTTTACTAAACAAGAGACCCAGTACTTC. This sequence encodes CASSFTKQETQYF.

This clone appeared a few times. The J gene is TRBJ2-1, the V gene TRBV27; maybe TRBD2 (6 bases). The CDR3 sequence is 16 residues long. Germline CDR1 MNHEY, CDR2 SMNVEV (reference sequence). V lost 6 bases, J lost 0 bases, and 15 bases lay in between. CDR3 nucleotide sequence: TGTGCCAGCAGCATCAGCGGGCGGAGCTCCTACAATGAGCAGTTCTTC. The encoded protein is CASSISGRSSYNEQFF.

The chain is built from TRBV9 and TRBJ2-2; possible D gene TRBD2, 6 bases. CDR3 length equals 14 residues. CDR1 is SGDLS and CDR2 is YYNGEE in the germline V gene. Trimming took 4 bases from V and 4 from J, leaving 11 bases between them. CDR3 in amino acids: CASSPGGSTGELFF. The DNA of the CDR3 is TGTGCCAGCAGCCCCGGGGGTTCCACCGGGGAGCTGTTTTTT. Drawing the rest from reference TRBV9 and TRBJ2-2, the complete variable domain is DSGVTQTPKHLITATGQRVTLRCSPRSGDLSVYWYQQSLDQGLQFLIQYYNGEERAKGNILERFSAQQFPDLHSELNLSSLELGDSALYFCASSPGGSTGELFFGEGSRLTVL.

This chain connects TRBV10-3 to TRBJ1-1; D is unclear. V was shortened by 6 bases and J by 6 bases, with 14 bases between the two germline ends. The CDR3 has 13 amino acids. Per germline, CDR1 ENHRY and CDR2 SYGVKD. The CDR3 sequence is CAISPSVVAEAFF. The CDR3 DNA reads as TGTGCCATCAGCCCCTCGGTGGTCGCTGAAGCTTTCTTT.

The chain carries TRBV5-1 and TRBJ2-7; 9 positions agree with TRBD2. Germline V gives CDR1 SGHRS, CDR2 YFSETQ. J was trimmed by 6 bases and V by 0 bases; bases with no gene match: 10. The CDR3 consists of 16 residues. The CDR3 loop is CASSLVPSGTPLEQYF. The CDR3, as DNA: TGCGCCAGCAGCTTGGTCCCTAGCGGGACCCCCCTCGAGCAGTACTTC.

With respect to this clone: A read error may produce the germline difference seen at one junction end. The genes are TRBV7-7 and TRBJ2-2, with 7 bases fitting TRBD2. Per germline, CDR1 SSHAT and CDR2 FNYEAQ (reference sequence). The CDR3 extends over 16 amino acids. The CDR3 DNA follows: TGTGCTAGCAGCTTAAGCAGCGGGATCAAGACCGGGGAGCTGTTTTTT. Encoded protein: CASSLSSGIKTGELFF.

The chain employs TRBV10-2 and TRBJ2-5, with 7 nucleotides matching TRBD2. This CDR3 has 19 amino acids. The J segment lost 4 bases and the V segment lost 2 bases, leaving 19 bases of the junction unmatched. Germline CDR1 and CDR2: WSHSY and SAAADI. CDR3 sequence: CASSEQPGDESGLGETQYF. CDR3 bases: TGCGCCAGCAGTGAGCAGCCAGGCGACGAGAGCGGACTAGGAGAGACCCAGTACTTC.